Shown below are 25 T cell receptor beta chains from a single sample sequenced in a study of cytomegalovirus exposure and HLA in healthy donors. TCRdb keeps only in-frame clones here, not all; method: immunoSEQ multiplex PCR. Of 150,000 or so clones listed, more than 70% are singletons. Source material: PBMCs. Receptor source: a man aged 25-45 years in good health and CMV-seropositive.

This clone was observed a few times. The chain uses TRBV30 and TRBJ2-6; 9 bases fit TRBD1. V trimming: 0 bases; J trimming: 3 bases; junction bases outside the gene matches: 27. Germline V gives CDR1 GTSNPN, CDR2 SVGIG (reference sequence). The CDR3 is made up of 24 amino acids. CDR3 loop: CAWSVFRGSQGGRDRVGGANVLTF. CDR3 sequence (DNA): TGTGCCTGGAGTGTATTTCGTGGGTCGCAAGGGGGTCGGGACAGGGTTGGTGGGGCCAACGTCCTGACTTTC.

The V call is TRBV2, the J call TRBJ1-5; D unresolved. CDR1 and CDR2 (germline): SNHLY, FYNNEI. Trimming removed 7 bases from V and 7 bases from J, with 20 bases in between. The CDR3 runs 15 residues. The CDR3 bases are TGTGCCAGCAAGGAAGAACTAGGCGAGAAACAGCCCCAGCATTTT. Protein sequence: CASKEELGEKQPQHF. Together with reference TRBV2 and TRBJ1-5, the CDR3 gives the full variable domain: EPEVTQTPSHQVTQMGQEVILRCVPISNHLYFYWYRQILGQKVEFLVSFYNNEISEKSEIFDDQFSVERPDGSNFTLKIRSTKLEDSAMYFCASKEELGEKQPQHFGDGTRLSIL.

This chain links TRBV25-1 with TRBJ2-7, with a tentative D call TRBD1 (6 bases). The CDR3 is made up of 14 amino acids. Germline loops: CDR1 MGHDK, CDR2 SYGVNS. Trimming pared 7 bases from V and 0 bases from J, leaving 13 bases between. CDR3 DNA sequence: TGTGCCAGCACCCAGGGACAATTCTCCTACGAGCAGTACTTC. Amino acids: CASTQGQFSYEQYF.

The chain has TRBV5-1 and TRBJ2-7; tentative D call: TRBD1 (6 bases). The V and J ends lost 0 bases and 5 bases respectively, with 6 bases between them. The CDR3 consists of 12 residues. Germline V CDR1 and CDR2: SGHRS, YFSETQ. This chain's CDR3 is CASSLDRDEQYF. The CDR3 DNA reads as TGCGCCAGCAGCTTGGACAGGGACGAGCAGTACTTC.

The rearrangement uses TRBV6-5 and TRBJ2-7; maybe TRBD2 (7 bases). CDR1 and CDR2 from the germline V gene are MNHEY and SVGAGI. The length of the CDR3 is 13 residues. V lost 11 bases, J lost 4 bases, and 18 bases lay in between. The CDR3, as DNA: TGTGCCGTTGGAGGGGGGGCCGATTACGAGCAGTACTTC. It specifies CAVGGGADYEQYF.

The V gene is TRBV7-3, the J gene TRBJ2-5; TRBD2 might be the D (5 bases). From germline, CDR1 is SGHTA and CDR2 FQGTGA. With 2 bases removed from V and 4 bases from J, the gap between germline ends came to 8 bases. The CDR3 runs 13 residues. The CDR3 nucleotides read TGTGCCAGCAGCTTAGAAGGGAGAGAGACCCAGTACTTC. Amino acids: CASSLEGRETQYF.

This rearrangement joins TRBV7-9 to TRBJ2-3, with 9 bases aligning to TRBD2. The length of the CDR3 is 17 residues. The junction had 10 bases not matched to a gene; V was cut back by 2 bases and J by 4 bases. Germline loops: CDR1 SEHNR, CDR2 FQNEAQ (reference sequence). CDR3 loop: CASSLSMDSGGSDTQYF. CDR3 DNA sequence: TGTGCCAGCAGCTTAAGTATGGATAGCGGGGGCTCAGATACGCAGTATTTT.

This sequence joins TRBV7-3 and TRBJ2-7; 10 bases are a match to TRBD1. The CDR3 totals 14 residues. After removal of 1 base from V and 3 bases from J, the junction contained 0 bases not matched to a gene. Germline values: CDR1 SGHTA, CDR2 FQGTGA. CDR3 DNA: TGTGCCAGCAGCTTAAGGGACAGGGGCTACGAGCAGTACTTC. Translated, it gives CASSLRDRGYEQYF.

This rearrangement joins TRBV7-3 to TRBJ2-1; TRBD2 agrees at 8 bases. This CDR3 is built from 14 residues. V was pared by 4 bases and J by 9 bases, with 8 bases of the junction left unmatched. Germline CDR1 SGHTA, CDR2 FQGTGA. The CDR3 reads CASSSVGGAGEQFF. CDR3 sequence (DNA): TGTGCCAGCAGCTCTGTCGGGGGGGCCGGTGAGCAGTTCTTC.

This sequence joins TRBV6-1 and TRBJ2-1; 9 bases match TRBD2. Germline V gene lookup returns CDR1 MNHNS and CDR2 SASEGT. The CDR3 is 16 residues long. V lost 3 bases to trimming and J lost 0 bases; unmatched junction nucleotides: 3. The DNA for the CDR3 is TGTGCCAGCAGTGAGGATAGCGGGAGCTCCTACAATGAGCAGTTCTTC. Residues: CASSEDSGSSYNEQFF.

The genes are TRBV4-3 and TRBJ2-2; D is undetermined. The CDR3 sequence is 14 residues long. CDR1 is LGHNA and CDR2 is YSLEER in the germline V gene. Trimming removed 1 base at V and 1 base at J, with 4 bases between. CDR3: CASSQVQNTGELFF. The CDR3 bases are TGCGCCAGCAGCCAAGTACAGAACACCGGGGAGCTGTTTTTT.

This chain links TRBV11-2 with TRBJ1-2; 10 bases match TRBD1. V shed 5 bases, J shed 3 bases, and the junction held 6 bases outside the gene matches. Germline V gene sequence: CDR1 SGHAT, CDR2 FQNNGV. There are 15 residues in the CDR3. The DNA for the CDR3 is TGTGCCAGCAGCCTAACCGGGACAGGGGACTATGGCTACACCTTC. This encodes CASSLTGTGDYGYTF.

A note on this clone: Germline is not matched at one junction end, which may reflect a read error. The V gene is TRBV7-7, the J gene TRBJ2-2; 7 nucleotides agree with TRBD1. The V gene's germline CDR1 is SSHAT and CDR2 FNYEAQ (reference sequence). The CDR3 length is 15 residues. CDR3 nucleotides: TGTGCTAGCAGCTTAGGACAGGTGAACACCGGGGAGCTGTTTTTT. Translated: CASSLGQVNTGELFF.

Concerning this clone: One end of the junction is discordant with germline, which a read error may explain. The chain combines TRBV2 with TRBJ2-2, with 12 bases aligning to TRBD2. CDR3 size: 16 residues. Per germline, CDR1 SNHLY and CDR2 FYNNEI. The CDR3 DNA is TGTGCCAGCAGTAGGCTAGCGGGAGGGAACACCTGGGAGCTGTTTTTT. It translates to CASSRLAGGNTWELFF.

The chain carries TRBV29-1 and TRBJ1-1; D call uncertain. Germline-derived CDR1 and CDR2 are SQVTM and ANQGSEA. There are 12 residues in the CDR3. Trimming shortened V by 0 bases and J by 4 bases, and 6 bases separated the two germline ends. This CDR3 reads CSVEEAGTEAFF. Written as DNA, the CDR3 is TGCAGCGTTGAAGAGGCGGGCACTGAAGCTTTCTTT.

The V and J genes are TRBV30 and TRBJ1-3; D remains ambiguous. CDR1 and CDR2 (germline): GTSNPN, SVGIG (reference sequence). Trimming left V 3 bases short and J 0 bases short, with 9 bases between. The CDR3 runs to 14 residues. CDR3 nucleotides: TGTGCCTGGAGGGACTCTGGCTCTGGAAACACCATATATTTT. Translation: CAWRDSGSGNTIYF.

J is TRBJ2-2 and V is TRBV5-1; TRBD2 matches at 12 bases. From germline, CDR1 is SGHRS and CDR2 YFSETQ. The V segment lost 2 bases and the J segment 1 base; nucleotides outside the gene matches: 3. There are 17 residues in the CDR3. DNA of the CDR3: TGCGCCAGCAGCTTTACGGGACTAGCGGGGAACACCGGGGAGCTGTTTTTT. It is translated as CASSFTGLAGNTGELFF.

The chain combines TRBV10-3 with TRBJ2-1, with 10 positions matching TRBD2. The CDR3 covers 16 residues. Germline V CDR1 and CDR2: ENHRY, SYGVKD. The V gene end was trimmed by 0 bases and the J gene end by 9 bases; junction bases not matched to a gene: 8. DNA for the CDR3: TGTGCCATCAGTGAGTCGAGCGGGGGGGCCGTGGGTGAGCAGTTCTTC. Its protein is CAISESSGGAVGEQFF.

The rearrangement uses TRBV7-8 and TRBJ2-5; D may be TRBD1 (6 bases). Between the trimmed V and J ends, which lost 6 bases and 2 bases, there was a span of 19 bases. The CDR3 consists of 16 residues. CDR1 and CDR2 from the germline V gene are SGHVS and FQNEAQ. Here the CDR3 reads CASRPGRGINQETQYF. CDR3 DNA: TGTGCCAGCAGACCGGGCAGGGGAATAAATCAAGAGACCCAGTACTTC. Filled out from reference TRBV7-8 and TRBJ2-5, the complete variable domain reads GAGVSQSPRYKVAKRGQDVALRCDPISGHVSLFWYQQALGQGPEFLTYFQNEAQLDKSGLPSDRFFAERPEGSVSTLKIQRTQQEDSAVYLCASRPGRGINQETQYFGPGTRLLVL.

V gene TRBV30 combines with J gene TRBJ2-2; D possibly corresponds to TRBD2 (6 bases). From germline, CDR1 is GTSNPN and CDR2 SVGIG (reference sequence). V was cut by 8 bases and J by 1 base, with 14 bases left in between. The CDR3 is 14 residues long. In DNA form, the CDR3 reads TGTGCCCTACTCGTCGGGAGGAACACCGGGGAGCTGTTTTTT. Protein: CALLVGRNTGELFF.

The V and J genes are TRBV5-1 and TRBJ1-1; D is ambiguous. CDR1 is SGHRS and CDR2 is YFSETQ in the germline V gene. The CDR3 is 14 residues long. Trimming left V 0 bases short and J 0 bases short, with 6 bases between. The CDR3: CASSLDSLNTEAFF. CDR3 DNA sequence: TGCGCCAGCAGCTTGGACAGCCTGAACACTGAAGCTTTCTTT.

This chain uses TRBV30 with TRBJ1-2; D not resolved. Trimming removed 1 base from V and 1 base from J, with 4 bases in between. This CDR3 region has 12 residues. The germline gives CDR1 GTSNPN, CDR2 SVGIG (reference sequence). CDR3 residues: CAWSDNNYGYTF. The CDR3 region has the DNA TGTGCCTGGAGTGATAATAACTATGGCTACACCTTC.

This chain links TRBV19 with TRBJ1-1; 8 nucleotides agree with TRBD1. Trimming took 5 bases from V and 1 from J; bases not matched to a gene: 3. Germline values: CDR1 LNHDA, CDR2 SQIVND (reference sequence). The CDR3 spans 14 residues. The CDR3 DNA reads as TGTGCCAGTAGTCGGGACAGGCCGAACACTGAAGCTTTCTTT. It translates to CASSRDRPNTEAFF.

The V gene is TRBV5-1, the J gene TRBJ2-7; 9 bases line up with TRBD1. V gave up 1 base and J gave up 6 bases; unmatched junction bases: 8. CDR1 SGHRS and CDR2 YFSETQ come from the germline V gene. CDR3 length: 15 amino acids. Here the CDR3 DNA reads TGCGCCAGCAGCTTGACTGAGACAGGGGGAGGCGAGCAGTACTTC. Amino acids: CASSLTETGGGEQYF.

The chain is built from TRBV9 and TRBJ1-2; TRBD1 matches 7 bases. Germline V gene lookup returns CDR1 SGDLS and CDR2 YYNGEE. V trimming: 0 bases; J trimming: 4 bases; junction bases outside the gene matches: 3. The CDR3 has 14 amino acids. The CDR3 nucleotides are TGTGCCAGCAGCGTAGACAGGGACAGCTATGGCTACACCTTC. It encodes CASSVDRDSYGYTF.